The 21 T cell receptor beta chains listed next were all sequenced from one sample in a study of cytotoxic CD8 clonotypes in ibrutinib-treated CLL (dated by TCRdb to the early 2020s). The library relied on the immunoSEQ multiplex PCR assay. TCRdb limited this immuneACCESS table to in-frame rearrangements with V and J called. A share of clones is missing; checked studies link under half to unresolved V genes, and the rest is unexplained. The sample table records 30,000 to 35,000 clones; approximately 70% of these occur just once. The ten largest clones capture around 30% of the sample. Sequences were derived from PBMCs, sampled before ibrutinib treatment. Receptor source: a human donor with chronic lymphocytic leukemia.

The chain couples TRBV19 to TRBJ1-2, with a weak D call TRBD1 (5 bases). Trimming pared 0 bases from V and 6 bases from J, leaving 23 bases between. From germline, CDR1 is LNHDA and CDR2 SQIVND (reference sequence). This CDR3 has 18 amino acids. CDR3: CASSIDRTAGGPRNGYTF. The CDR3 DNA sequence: TGTGCCAGTAGTATAGATCGTACCGCCGGGGGACCCAGGAATGGCTACACCTTC. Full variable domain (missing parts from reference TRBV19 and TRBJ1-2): DGGITQSPKYLFRKEGQNVTLSCEQNLNHDAMYWYRQDPGQGLRLIYYSQIVNDFQKGDIAEGYSVSREKKESFPLTVTSAQKNPTAFYLCASSIDRTAGGPRNGYTFGSGTRLTVV.

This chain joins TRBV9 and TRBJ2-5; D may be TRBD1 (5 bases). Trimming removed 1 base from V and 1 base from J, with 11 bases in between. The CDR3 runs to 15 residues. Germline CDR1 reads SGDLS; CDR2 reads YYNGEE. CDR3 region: CASSVNTGFQETQYF. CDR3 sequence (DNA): TGTGCCAGCAGCGTAAATACAGGATTCCAAGAGACCCAGTACTTC.

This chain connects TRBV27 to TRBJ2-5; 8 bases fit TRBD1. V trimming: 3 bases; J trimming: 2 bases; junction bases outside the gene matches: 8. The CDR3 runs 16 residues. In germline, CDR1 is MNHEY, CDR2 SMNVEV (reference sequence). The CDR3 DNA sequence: TGTGCCAGCAGTTTTTTCATGGGACAGGATCAAGAGACCCAGTACTTC. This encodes CASSFFMGQDQETQYF.

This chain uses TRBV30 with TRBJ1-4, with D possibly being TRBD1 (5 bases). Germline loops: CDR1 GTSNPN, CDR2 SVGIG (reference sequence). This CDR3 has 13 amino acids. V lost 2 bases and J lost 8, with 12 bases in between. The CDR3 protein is CAWSWQGGEKLFF. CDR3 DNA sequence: TGTGCCTGGAGTTGGCAGGGAGGCGAAAAACTGTTTTTT.

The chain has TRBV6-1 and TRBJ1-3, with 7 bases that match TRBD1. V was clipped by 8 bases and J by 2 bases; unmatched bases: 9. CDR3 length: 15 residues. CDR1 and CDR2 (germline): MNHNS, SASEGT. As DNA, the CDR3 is TGTGCCAGCCCCTTGGAGGGGGCACCTGGAAACACCATATATTTT. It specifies CASPLEGAPGNTIYF.

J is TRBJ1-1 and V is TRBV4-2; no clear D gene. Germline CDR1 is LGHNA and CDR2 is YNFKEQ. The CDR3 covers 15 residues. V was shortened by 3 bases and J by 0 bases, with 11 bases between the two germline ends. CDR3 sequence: CASSQIGALNTEAFF. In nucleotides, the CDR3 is TGTGCCAGCAGCCAGATAGGAGCCTTGAACACTGAAGCTTTCTTT.

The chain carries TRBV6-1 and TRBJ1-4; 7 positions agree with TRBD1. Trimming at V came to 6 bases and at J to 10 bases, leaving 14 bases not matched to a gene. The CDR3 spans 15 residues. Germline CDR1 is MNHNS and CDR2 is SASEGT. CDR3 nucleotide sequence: TGTGCCAGCAGGGTACAGGGGTCAGGGGGGGGAAAACTGTTTTTT. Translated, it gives CASRVQGSGGGKLFF.

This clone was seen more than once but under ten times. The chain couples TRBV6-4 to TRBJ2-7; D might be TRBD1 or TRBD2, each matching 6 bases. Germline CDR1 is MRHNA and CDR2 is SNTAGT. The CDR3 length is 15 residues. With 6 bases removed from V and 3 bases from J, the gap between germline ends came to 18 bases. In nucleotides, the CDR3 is TGTGCCAGCAGGAACAAGGGGGGCGCAAGCTACGAGCAGTACTTC. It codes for CASRNKGGASYEQYF.

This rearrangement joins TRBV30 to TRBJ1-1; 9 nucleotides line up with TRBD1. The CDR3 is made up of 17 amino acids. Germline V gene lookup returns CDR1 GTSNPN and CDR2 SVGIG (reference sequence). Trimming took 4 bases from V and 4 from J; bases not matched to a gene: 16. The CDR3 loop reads CAWIPTGTGKRATEAFF. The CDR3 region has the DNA TGTGCCTGGATTCCCACCGGGACAGGGAAAAGGGCCACTGAAGCTTTCTTT.

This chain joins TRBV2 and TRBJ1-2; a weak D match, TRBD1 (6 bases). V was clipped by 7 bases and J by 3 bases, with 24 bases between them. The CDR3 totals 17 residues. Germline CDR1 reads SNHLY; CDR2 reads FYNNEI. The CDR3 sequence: CASTPGSVRGAYYGYTF. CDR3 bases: TGTGCCAGCACTCCCGGCTCAGTCAGGGGCGCATACTATGGCTACACCTTC. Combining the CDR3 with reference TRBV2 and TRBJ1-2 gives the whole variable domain EPEVTQTPSHQVTQMGQEVILRCVPISNHLYFYWYRQILGQKVEFLVSFYNNEISEKSEIFDDQFSVERPDGSNFTLKIRSTKLEDSAMYFCASTPGSVRGAYYGYTFGSGTRLTVV.

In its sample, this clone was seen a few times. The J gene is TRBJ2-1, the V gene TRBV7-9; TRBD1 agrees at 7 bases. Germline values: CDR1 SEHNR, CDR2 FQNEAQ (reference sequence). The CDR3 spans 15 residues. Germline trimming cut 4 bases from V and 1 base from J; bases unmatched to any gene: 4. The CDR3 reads CASSSDRASYNEQFF. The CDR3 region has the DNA TGTGCCAGCAGCTCCGACAGGGCATCCTACAATGAGCAGTTCTTC.

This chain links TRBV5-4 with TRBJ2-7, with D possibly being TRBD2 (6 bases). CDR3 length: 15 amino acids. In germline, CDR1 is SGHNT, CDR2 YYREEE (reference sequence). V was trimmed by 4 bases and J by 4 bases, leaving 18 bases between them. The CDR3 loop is CASSLGTPNTYEQYF. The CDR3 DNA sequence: TGTGCCAGCAGCCTCGGGACTCCTAACACTTACGAGCAGTACTTC.

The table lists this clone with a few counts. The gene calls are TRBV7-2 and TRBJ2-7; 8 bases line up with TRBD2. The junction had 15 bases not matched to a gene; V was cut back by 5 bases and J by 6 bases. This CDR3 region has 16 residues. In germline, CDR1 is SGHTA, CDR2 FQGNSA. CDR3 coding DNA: TGTGCCAGCAGCCCTCGGGGGGCGGGGGGAGGCAGCGAGCAGTACTTC. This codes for CASSPRGAGGGSEQYF.

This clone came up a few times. This chain's CDR3 is CASRAPSGASYEQYF. CDR3 sequence (DNA): TGTGCCAGCAGAGCTCCCTCGGGAGCCTCCTACGAGCAGTACTTC. The J gene is TRBJ2-7, the V gene TRBV11-2, with a possible D match to TRBD2 (6 bases). The CDR3 has 15 amino acids. Germline V gene lookup returns CDR1 SGHAT and CDR2 FQNNGV. The V end lost 6 bases, the J end lost 0 bases, and 15 bases lay between the germline ends.

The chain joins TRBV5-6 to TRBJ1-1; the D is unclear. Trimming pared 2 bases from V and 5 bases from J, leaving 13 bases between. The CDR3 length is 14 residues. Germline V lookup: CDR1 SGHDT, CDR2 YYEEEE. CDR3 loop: CASSLRAIITEAFF. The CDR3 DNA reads TGTGCCAGCAGCTTAAGGGCGATTATTACTGAAGCTTTCTTT.

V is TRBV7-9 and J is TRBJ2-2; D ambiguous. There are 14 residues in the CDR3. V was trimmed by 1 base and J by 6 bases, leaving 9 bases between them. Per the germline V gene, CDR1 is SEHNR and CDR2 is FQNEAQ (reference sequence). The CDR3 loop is CASSLGLDAGELFF. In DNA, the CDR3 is TGTGCCAGCAGCTTAGGACTGGATGCCGGGGAGCTGTTTTTT. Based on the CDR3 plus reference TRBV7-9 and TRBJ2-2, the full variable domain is DTGVSQNPRHKITKRGQNVTFRCDPISEHNRLYWYRQTLGQGPEFLTYFQNEAQLEKSRLLSDRFSAERPKGSFSTLEIQRTEQGDSAMYLCASSLGLDAGELFFGEGSRLTVL.

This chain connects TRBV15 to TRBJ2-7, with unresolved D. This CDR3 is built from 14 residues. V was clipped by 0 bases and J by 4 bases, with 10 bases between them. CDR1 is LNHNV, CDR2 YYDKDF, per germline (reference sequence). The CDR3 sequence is CATSRETQSYEQYF. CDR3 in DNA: TGTGCCACCAGCAGAGAAACCCAGAGTTACGAGCAGTACTTC.

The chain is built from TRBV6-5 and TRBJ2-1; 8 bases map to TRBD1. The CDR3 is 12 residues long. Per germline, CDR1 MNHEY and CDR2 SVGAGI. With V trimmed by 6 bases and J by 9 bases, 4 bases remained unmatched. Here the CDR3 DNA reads TGTGCCAGCAGACAGGGGGGCCCTGAGCAGTTCTTC. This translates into CASRQGGPEQFF.

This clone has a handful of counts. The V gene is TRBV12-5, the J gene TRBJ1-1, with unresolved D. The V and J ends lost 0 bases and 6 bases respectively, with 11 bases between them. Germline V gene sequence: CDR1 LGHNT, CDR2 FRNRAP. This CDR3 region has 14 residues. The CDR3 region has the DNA TGTGCTAGTGGTTTGGTACGTGAGGTTGCTGAAGCTTTCTTT. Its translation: CASGLVREVAEAFF.

The DNA of the CDR3 is TGTGCCTGGAGCAGAGCCTACGAGCAGTACTTC. As protein: CAWSRAYEQYF. The chain recombines TRBV30 with TRBJ2-7; D call uncertain. The CDR3 runs to 11 residues. Germline loops: CDR1 GTSNPN, CDR2 SVGIG (reference sequence). The V gene lost 3 bases and the J gene lost 2 bases, with 5 bases spanning the gap.

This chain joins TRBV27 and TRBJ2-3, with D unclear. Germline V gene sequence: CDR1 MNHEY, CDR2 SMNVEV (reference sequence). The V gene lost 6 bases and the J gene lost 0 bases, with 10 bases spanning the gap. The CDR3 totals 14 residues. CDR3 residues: CASRAEHSTDTQYF. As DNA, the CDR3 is TGTGCCAGCAGGGCAGAGCATAGCACAGATACGCAGTATTTT.